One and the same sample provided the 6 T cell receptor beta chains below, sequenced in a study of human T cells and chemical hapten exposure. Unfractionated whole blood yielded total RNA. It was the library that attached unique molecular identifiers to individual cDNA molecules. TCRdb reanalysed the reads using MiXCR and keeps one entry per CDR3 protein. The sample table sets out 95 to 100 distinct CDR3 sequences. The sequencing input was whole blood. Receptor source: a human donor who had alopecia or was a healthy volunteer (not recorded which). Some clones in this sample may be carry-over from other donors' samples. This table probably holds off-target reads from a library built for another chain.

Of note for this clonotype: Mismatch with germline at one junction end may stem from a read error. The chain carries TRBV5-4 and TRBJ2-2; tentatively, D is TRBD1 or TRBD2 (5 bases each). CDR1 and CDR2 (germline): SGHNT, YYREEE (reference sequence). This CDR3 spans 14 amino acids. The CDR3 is CASRLGDRVGELFF. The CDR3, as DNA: TGTGCCAGCAGATTGGGGGACCGGGTAGGGGAGCTGTTTTTT.

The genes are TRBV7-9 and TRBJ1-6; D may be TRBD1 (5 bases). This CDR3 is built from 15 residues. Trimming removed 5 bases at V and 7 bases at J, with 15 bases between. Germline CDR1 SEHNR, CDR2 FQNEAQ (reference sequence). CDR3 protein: CASSPKGPGNSPLHF. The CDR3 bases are TGTGCCAGCAGCCCGAAGGGGCCGGGGAATTCACCCCTCCACTTT.

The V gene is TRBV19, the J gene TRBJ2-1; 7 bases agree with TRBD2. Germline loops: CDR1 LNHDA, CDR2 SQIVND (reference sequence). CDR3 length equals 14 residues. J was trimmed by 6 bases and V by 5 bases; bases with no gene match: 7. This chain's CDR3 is CASSSLALVNEQFF. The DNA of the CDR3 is TGTGCCAGTAGTTCACTAGCGTTGGTCAATGAGCAGTTCTTC. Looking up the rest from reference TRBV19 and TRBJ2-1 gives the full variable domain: DGGITQSPKYLFRKEGQNVTLSCEQNLNHDAMYWYRQDPGQGLRLIYYSQIVNDFQKGDIAEGYSVSREKKESFPLTVTSAQKNPTAFYLCASSSLALVNEQFFGPGTRLTVL.

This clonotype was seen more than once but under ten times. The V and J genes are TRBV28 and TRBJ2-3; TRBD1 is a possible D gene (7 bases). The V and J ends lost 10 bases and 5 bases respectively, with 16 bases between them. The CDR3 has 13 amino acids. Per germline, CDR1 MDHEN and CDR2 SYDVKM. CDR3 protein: CATTEGAEDTQYF. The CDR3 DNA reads TGTGCCACCACGGAGGGGGCAGAAGATACGCAGTATTTT.

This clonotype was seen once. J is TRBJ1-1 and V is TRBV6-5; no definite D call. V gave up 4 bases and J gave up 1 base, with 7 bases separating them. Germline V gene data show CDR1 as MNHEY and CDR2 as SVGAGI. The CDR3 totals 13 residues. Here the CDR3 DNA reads TGTGCCAGCAGTTCTTTGAAGAACACTGAAGCTTTCTTT. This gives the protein CASSSLKNTEAFF.

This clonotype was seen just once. CDR3 amino acids: CASSAFTNTGELFF. The CDR3 DNA follows: TGTGCCAGCAGTGCCTTCACAAATACCGGGGAGCTGTTTTTT. The rearrangement joins TRBV2 to TRBJ2-2; D remains unclear. The CDR3 is 14 residues long. Per the germline V gene, CDR1 is SNHLY and CDR2 is FYNNEI. V was shortened by 4 bases and J by 5 bases, with 11 bases between the two germline ends.